This TCR beta chain was sequenced for a study of OX40 agonist ivuxolimab in advanced cancers. Study conclusions and caveats: Clonal expansion from baseline to week 6 occurred in both CD4+ and CD8+ T cells.

Clones were sequenced by immunoSEQ multiplex PCR, and TCRdb holds only the in-frame ones, with some missing. The sample contains under 20,000 clones, 80% to 90% of which appear only once. In the case of this clone: Antigen specificity is unknown.

This CDR3 region has 14 residues. Trimming took off 4 bases at V and 13 bases at J, with 17 bases between the two ends. Germline V lookup: CDR1 MNHEY, CDR2 SVGAGI. The sequence was collected from an adult with an advanced solid tumor such as melanoma, head and neck, liver or kidney cancer. Sample: CD4+ or CD8+ T cells sorted from blood, taken in a trial of the OX40 agonist ivuxolimab. The chain couples TRBV6-5 to TRBJ1-6, with D possibly matching TRBD1 (5 bases). CDR3 loop: CASSSDTDPLPLHF. The DNA of the CDR3 is TGTGCCAGCAGTTCGGACACAGATCCACTCCCCCTCCACTTT.